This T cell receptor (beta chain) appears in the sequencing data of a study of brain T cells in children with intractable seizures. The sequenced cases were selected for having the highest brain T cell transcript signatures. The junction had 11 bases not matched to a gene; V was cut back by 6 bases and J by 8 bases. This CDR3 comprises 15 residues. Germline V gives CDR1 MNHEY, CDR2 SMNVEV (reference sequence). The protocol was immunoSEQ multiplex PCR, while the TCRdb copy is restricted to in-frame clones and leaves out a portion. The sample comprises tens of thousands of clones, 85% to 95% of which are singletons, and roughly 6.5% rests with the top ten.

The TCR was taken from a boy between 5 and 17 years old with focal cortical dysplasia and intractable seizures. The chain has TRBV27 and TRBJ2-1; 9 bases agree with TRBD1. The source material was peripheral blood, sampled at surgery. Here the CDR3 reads CASSQGTGTEDEQFF. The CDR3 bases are TGTGCCAGCAGCCAAGGGACAGGGACGGAGGATGAGCAGTTCTTC.